The present entry profiles one TCR beta chain with its context. Sequenced by immunoSEQ multiplex PCR; TCRdb stores in-frame clones only, minus some. The sample lists some 80,000 clones; around four fifths were seen once. Unstimulated PBMCs were sorted into CD3+CD4+ and CD3+CD8+ populations. The sample is drawn from a study of T cell clones after liver transplantation. Across the study: Post-transplant blood was tracked for graft-donor-reactive T cell clones identified in a pre-transplant mixed lymphocyte reaction. Tolerant meant at least one year fully off immunosuppression without liver enzymes above twice normal.

This CDR3 has 16 residues. Germline trimming cut 0 bases from V and 1 base from J; bases unmatched to any gene: 6. Germline loops: CDR1 SGHRS, CDR2 YFSETQ. V is TRBV5-1 and J is TRBJ2-5, with 7 bases aligning to TRBD1. Sample: CD4+ T cells from blood, taken around 50 months after liver transplant. The receptor comes from a human patient who received a liver transplant. Some T cells may be supplied by the graft donor. DNA of the CDR3: TGCGCCAGCAGCTTGGACACAGGGGCCCCCCAAGAGACCCAGTACTTC. Its translation: CASSLDTGAPQETQYF.